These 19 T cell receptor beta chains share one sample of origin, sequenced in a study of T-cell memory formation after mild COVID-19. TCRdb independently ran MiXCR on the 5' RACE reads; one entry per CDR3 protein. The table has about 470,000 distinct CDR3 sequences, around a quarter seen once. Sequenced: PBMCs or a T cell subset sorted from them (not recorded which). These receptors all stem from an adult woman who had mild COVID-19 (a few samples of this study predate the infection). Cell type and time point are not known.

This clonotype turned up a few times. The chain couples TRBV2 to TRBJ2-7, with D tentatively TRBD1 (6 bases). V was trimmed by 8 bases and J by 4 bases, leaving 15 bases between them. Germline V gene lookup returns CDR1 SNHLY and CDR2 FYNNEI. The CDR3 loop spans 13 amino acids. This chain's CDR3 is CASEGDPRYEQYF. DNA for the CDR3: TGTGCCAGCGAGGGGGACCCTAGATACGAGCAGTACTTC.

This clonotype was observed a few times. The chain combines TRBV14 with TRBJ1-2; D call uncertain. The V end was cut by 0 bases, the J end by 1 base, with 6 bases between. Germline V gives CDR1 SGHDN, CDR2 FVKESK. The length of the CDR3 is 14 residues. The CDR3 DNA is TGTGCCAGCAGCCAAGATTCATTTAACTATGGCTACACCTTC. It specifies CASSQDSFNYGYTF. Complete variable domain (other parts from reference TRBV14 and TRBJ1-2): EAGVTQFPSHSVIEKGQTVTLRCDPISGHDNLYWYRRVMGKEIKFLLHFVKESKQDESGMPNNRFLAERTGGTYSTLKVQPAELEDSGVYFCASSQDSFNYGYTFGSGTRLTVV.

CDR3 region: CAGGDNQPQHF. CDR3 nucleotide sequence: TGTGCGGGTGGGGACAATCAGCCCCAGCATTTT. The V and J genes are TRBV19 and TRBJ1-5, with D unclear. Germline loops: CDR1 LNHDA, CDR2 SQIVND (reference sequence). The CDR3 has 11 residues.

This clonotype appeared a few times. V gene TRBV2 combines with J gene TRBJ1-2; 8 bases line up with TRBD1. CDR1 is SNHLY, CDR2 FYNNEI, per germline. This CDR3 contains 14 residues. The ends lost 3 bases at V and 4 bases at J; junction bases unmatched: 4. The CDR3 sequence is CASSEGTGAYGYTF. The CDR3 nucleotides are TGTGCCAGCAGTGAGGGGACAGGAGCCTATGGCTACACCTTC.

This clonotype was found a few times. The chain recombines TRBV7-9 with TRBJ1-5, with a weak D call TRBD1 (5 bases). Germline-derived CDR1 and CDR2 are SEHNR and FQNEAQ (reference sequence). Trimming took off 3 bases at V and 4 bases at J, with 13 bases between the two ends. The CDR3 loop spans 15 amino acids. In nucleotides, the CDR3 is TGTGCCAGCAGCTTCGTTGAGGCAGGGAATCAGCCCCAGCATTTT. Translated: CASSFVEAGNQPQHF.

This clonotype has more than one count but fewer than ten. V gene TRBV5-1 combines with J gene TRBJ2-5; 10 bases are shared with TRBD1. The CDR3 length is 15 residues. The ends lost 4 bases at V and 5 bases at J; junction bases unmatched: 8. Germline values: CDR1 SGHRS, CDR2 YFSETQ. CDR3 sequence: CASSRSGQGSETQYF. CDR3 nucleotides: TGCGCCAGCAGCCGCTCGGGACAGGGGAGCGAGACCCAGTACTTC.

The DNA for the CDR3 is TGCGCCAGCACAATAGGCAGAGGACCTCGGGCAGATACGCAGTATTTT. Translating gives CASTIGRGPRADTQYF. The chain is built from TRBV5-1 and TRBJ2-3, with D unclear. V was shortened by 6 bases and J by 4 bases, with 21 bases between the two germline ends. The CDR3 has 16 residues. The germline gives CDR1 SGHRS, CDR2 YFSETQ.

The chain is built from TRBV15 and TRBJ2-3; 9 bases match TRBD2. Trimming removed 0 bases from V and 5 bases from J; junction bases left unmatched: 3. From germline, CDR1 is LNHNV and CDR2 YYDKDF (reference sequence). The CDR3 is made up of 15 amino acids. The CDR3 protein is CATSREPAGGDTQYF. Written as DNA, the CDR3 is TGTGCCACCAGCAGAGAGCCAGCGGGAGGAGATACGCAGTATTTT. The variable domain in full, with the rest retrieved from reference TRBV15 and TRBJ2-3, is DAMVIQNPRYQVTQFGKPVTLSCSQTLNHNVMYWYQQKSSQAPKLLFHYYDKDFNNEADTPDNFQSRRPNTSFCFLDIRSPGLGDTAMYLCATSREPAGGDTQYFGPGTRLTVL.

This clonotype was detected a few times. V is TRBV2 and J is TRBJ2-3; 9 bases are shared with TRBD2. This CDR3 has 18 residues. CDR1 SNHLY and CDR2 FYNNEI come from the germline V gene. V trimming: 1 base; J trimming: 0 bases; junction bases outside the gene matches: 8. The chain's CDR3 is CASSEESSGALSTDTQYF. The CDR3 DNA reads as TGTGCCAGCAGTGAAGAGTCTAGCGGGGCTCTCAGCACAGATACGCAGTATTTT.

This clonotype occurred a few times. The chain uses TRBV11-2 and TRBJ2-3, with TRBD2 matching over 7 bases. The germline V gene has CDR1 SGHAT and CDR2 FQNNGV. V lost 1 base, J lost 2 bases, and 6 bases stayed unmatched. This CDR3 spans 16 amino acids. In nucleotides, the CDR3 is TGTGCCAGCAGCTTAGTAATGGGAGGGGACACAGATACGCAGTATTTT. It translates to CASSLVMGGDTDTQYF.

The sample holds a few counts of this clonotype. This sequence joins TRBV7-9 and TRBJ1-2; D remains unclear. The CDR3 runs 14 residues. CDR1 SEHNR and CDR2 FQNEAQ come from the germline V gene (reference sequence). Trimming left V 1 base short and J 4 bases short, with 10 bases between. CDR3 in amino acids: CASSLGSGSYGYTF. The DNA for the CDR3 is TGTGCCAGCAGCTTAGGAAGTGGGTCCTATGGCTACACCTTC.

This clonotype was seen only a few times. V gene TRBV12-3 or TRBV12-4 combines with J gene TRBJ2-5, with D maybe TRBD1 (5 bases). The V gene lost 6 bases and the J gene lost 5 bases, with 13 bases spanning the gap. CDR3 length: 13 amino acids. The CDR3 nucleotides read TGTGCCAGCAGCTGGACACGGTGGGAGACCCAGTACTTC. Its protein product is CASSWTRWETQYF.

Written as DNA, the CDR3 is TGTGCCAGCAGCCAACTGCTCTCCGGGGGGAACTATGGCTACACCTTC. Protein sequence: CASSQLLSGGNYGYTF. The chain employs TRBV3-1 and TRBJ1-2; D may be TRBD1 (5 bases). The CDR3 loop spans 16 amino acids. With 2 bases removed from V and 2 bases from J, the gap between germline ends came to 15 bases. CDR1 is LGHDT and CDR2 is YNNKEL in the germline V gene (reference sequence).

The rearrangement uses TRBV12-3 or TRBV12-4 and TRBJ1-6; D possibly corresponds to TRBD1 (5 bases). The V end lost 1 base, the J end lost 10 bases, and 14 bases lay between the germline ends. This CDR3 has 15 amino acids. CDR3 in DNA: TGTGCCAGCAGTTTAGGGCAGAGCAGGGTGTCACCCCTCCACTTT. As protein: CASSLGQSRVSPLHF.

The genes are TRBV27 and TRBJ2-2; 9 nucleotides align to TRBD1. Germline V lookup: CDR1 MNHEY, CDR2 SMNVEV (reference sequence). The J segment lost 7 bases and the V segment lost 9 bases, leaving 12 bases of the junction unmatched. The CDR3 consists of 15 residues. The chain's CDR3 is CASYPSGQGDGELFF. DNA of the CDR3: TGTGCCAGTTATCCCTCGGGACAGGGTGACGGGGAGCTGTTTTTT.

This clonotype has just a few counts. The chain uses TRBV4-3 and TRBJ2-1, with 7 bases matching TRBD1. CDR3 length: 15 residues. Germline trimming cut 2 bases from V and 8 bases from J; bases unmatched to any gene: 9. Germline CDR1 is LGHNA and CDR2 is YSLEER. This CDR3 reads CASSQTDRVVDEQFF. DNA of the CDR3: TGCGCCAGCAGCCAAACCGACAGGGTTGTCGATGAGCAGTTCTTC.

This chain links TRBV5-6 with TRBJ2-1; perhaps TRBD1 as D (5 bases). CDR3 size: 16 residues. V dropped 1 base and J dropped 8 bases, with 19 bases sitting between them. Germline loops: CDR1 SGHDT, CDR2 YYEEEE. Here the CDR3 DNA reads TGTGCCAGCAGCTTGTCTCTAGACAGCTTTCGGTATGAGCAGTTCTTC. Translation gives CASSLSLDSFRYEQFF.

DNA for the CDR3: TGTGCCAGCAGCCCCGGACAGGGGAGGACTGAAGCTTTCTTT. It translates to CASSPGQGRTEAFF. V gene TRBV11-2 combines with J gene TRBJ1-1, with 9 nucleotides matching TRBD1. Unmatched junction bases numbered 6, after V lost 5 bases and J lost 5 bases. This CDR3 is 14 amino acids long. The V gene's germline CDR1 is SGHAT and CDR2 FQNNGV. Drawing the rest from reference TRBV11-2 and TRBJ1-1, the complete variable domain is EAGVAQSPRYKIIEKRQSVAFWCNPISGHATLYWYQQILGQGPKLLIQFQNNGVVDDSQLPKDRFSAERLKGVDSTLKIQPAKLEDSAVYLCASSPGQGRTEAFFGQGTRLTVV.

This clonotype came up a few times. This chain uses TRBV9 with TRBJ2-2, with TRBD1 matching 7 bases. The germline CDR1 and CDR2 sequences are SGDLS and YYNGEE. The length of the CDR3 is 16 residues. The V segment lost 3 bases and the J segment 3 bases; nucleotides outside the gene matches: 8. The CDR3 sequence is CASSARTGEDTGELFF. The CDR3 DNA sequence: TGTGCCAGCAGCGCCAGGACAGGAGAGGACACCGGGGAGCTGTTTTTT.